Listed here is a single TCR beta chain. The data originate from a study of T cell changes during pregnancy in multiple sclerosis. The repertoire was sequenced with immunoSEQ multiplex PCR; TCRdb's copy has only in-frame clones and lacks some. The sample has tens of thousands of clones; about nine tenths are singletons. Germline CDR1 and CDR2: SNHLY and FYNNEI. The J segment lost 5 bases and the V segment lost 4 bases, leaving 3 bases of the junction unmatched. The CDR3 is 15 residues long. The TCR sequence derives from a female donor in good health, enrolled as a control in a pregnancy study. The chain uses TRBV2 and TRBJ2-2; 11 nucleotides line up with TRBD2. Here the sequenced sample was peripheral blood, taken in the first trimester of pregnancy. CDR3 DNA sequence: TGTGCCAGCAGTGCCACTAGCGGGAGAACCGGGGAGCTGTTTTTT. This encodes CASSATSGRTGELFF.